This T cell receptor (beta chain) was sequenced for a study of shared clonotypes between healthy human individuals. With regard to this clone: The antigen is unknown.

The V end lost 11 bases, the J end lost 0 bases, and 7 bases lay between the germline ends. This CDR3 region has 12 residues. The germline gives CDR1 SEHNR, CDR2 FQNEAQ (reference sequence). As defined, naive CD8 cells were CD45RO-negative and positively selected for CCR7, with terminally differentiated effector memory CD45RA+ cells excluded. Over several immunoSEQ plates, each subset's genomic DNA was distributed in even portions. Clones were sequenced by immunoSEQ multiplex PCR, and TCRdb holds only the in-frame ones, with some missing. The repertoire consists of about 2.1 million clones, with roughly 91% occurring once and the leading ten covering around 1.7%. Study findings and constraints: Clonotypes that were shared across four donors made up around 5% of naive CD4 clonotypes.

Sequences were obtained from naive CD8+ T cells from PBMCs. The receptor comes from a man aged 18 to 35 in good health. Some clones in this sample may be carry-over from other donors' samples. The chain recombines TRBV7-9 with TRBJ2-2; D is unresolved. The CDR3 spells CAGRPNTGELFF. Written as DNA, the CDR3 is TGTGCCGGCCGGCCGAACACCGGGGAGCTGTTTTTT.